Sequencing of this TCR beta chain was carried out in a study of cytotoxic CD8 clonotypes in ibrutinib-treated CLL. Repertoires were generated with immunoSEQ multiplex PCR, while TCRdb's copy carries only in-frame clones and drops some. The repertoire includes about 300,000 clones, roughly 71% of them detected once, and about 6.7% sits in the top ten. V was pared by 8 bases and J by 5 bases, with 16 bases between. Germline CDR1 and CDR2: WNHNN and SYGVQD (reference sequence). The CDR3 has 13 amino acids. In regard to this clone: Antigen unknown.

The study, taken as a whole, reports: Clonality increased with ibrutinib response but returned toward baseline at progression. Treatment saw public clonotypes, which were uncommon, either contract or stay stable.

The receptor was derived from a human donor with chronic lymphocytic leukemia. The chain uses TRBV10-1 and TRBJ2-7; TRBD1 or TRBD2 may be the D gene (5 bases each). The sample here was PBMCs, taken after 36 months of ibrutinib treatment. The CDR3 loop is CASAPPGTNEQYF. DNA for the CDR3: TGCGCCAGCGCCCCTCCTGGGACCAACGAGCAGTACTTC.